Listed here are 29 T cell receptor beta chains from one sample, sequenced in a study of shared clonotypes between healthy human individuals. This table comes from immunoSEQ multiplex PCR, and its TCRdb copy is limited to in-frame clones, with some not included. The sample lists 800,000 or so clones, about 97% occurring once. The naive CD8 subset, CD45RO-negative cells positively selected for CCR7, excluded terminally differentiated effector memory CD45RA+ cells. The sequenced material came from naive CD8+ T cells sorted from blood. These receptors came from a man aged 25 to 45 in good health.

The J gene is TRBJ2-3, the V gene TRBV29-1; 10 bases are shared with TRBD2. The CDR3 runs 15 residues. CDR1 and CDR2 (germline): SQVTM, ANQGSEA. J gave up 2 bases and V 0 bases, and 2 bases lay outside the gene matches. The CDR3 bases are TGCAGCGTTGAAGATCTAGCGGGAGACACAGATACGCAGTATTTT. The encoded protein is CSVEDLAGDTDTQYF.

This clone was detected once. V and J are TRBV14 and TRBJ2-1; 10 bases line up with TRBD2. The germline gives CDR1 SGHDN, CDR2 FVKESK. Trimming removed 4 bases from V and 8 bases from J; junction bases left unmatched: 5. The CDR3 runs 14 residues. The CDR3 is CASSPWTSGDEQFF. In DNA form, the CDR3 reads TGTGCCAGCAGCCCGTGGACTAGCGGTGATGAGCAGTTCTTC.

The rearrangement uses TRBV5-8 and TRBJ2-6, with a weak D call TRBD2 (6 bases). With 1 base removed from V and 1 base from J, the gap between germline ends came to 15 bases. The CDR3 sequence is 18 residues long. Germline CDR1 reads SGHTS; CDR2 reads YDEGEE. The CDR3 bases are TGTGCCAGCAGCTTGCTGAGCGGAGGGTTATCTGGGGCCAACGTCCTGACTTTC. Translated: CASSLLSGGLSGANVLTF. The full variable domain, with the rest looked up from reference TRBV5-8 and TRBJ2-6, is EAGVTQSPTHLIKTRGQQATLRCSPISGHTSVYWYQQALGLGLQFLLWYDEGEERNRGNFPPRFSGRQFPNYSSELNVNALELEDSALYLCASSLLSGGLSGANVLTFGAGSRLTVL.

This chain uses TRBV5-8 with TRBJ2-7; possibly TRBD2 for D (5 bases). This CDR3 comprises 14 residues. The V gene's germline CDR1 is SGHTS and CDR2 YDEGEE. The V gene lost 2 bases and the J gene lost 2 bases, with 11 bases spanning the gap. The chain's CDR3 is CASSLADSTYEQYF. The DNA of the CDR3 is TGTGCCAGCAGCTTAGCGGACTCCACCTACGAGCAGTACTTC.

The V gene is TRBV29-1, the J gene TRBJ1-2; unclear D gene. The CDR3 is made up of 14 amino acids. The V gene lost 3 bases and the J gene lost 0 bases, with 11 bases spanning the gap. The germline gives CDR1 SQVTM, CDR2 ANQGSEA. Here the CDR3 reads CSVDRAEPNYGYTF. The DNA of the CDR3 is TGCAGCGTTGATCGGGCAGAGCCTAACTATGGCTACACCTTC.

This chain joins TRBV6-6 and TRBJ2-5; D is undetermined. Trimming took off 2 bases at V and 5 bases at J, with 12 bases between the two ends. The CDR3 runs to 14 residues. The V gene's germline CDR1 is MNHNY and CDR2 SVGAGI (reference sequence). The CDR3 here is CASSYVDNLETQYF. CDR3 sequence (DNA): TGTGCCAGCAGTTACGTCGATAATTTGGAGACCCAGTACTTC.

The chain joins TRBV27 to TRBJ2-1; no firm D call. Germline lookup yields CDR1 MNHEY and CDR2 SMNVEV (reference sequence). This CDR3 is built from 12 residues. V lost 5 bases to trimming and J lost 9 bases, with 11 bases between them. CDR3 sequence: CASSPGWGEQFF. CDR3 in DNA: TGTGCCAGCAGTCCAGGTTGGGGTGAGCAGTTCTTC.

Comment on this clone: The same CDR3 arises from other DNA sequences in this sample as well. The J gene is TRBJ2-1, the V gene TRBV5-4; D is unresolved. The CDR3 has 12 amino acids. Germline-derived CDR1 and CDR2 are SGHNT and YYREEE (reference sequence). Trimming cost V 0 bases and J 7 bases, with 5 bases left between them. CDR3 coding DNA: TGTGCCAGCAGCTTGGGCAGGAATGAGCAGTTCTTC. It yields the protein CASSLGRNEQFF.

V gene TRBV9 combines with J gene TRBJ1-1; 10 bases map to TRBD1. Germline CDR1 reads SGDLS; CDR2 reads YYNGEE. Trimming removed 3 bases from V and 6 bases from J; junction bases left unmatched: 8. CDR3 length: 15 amino acids. CDR3 in amino acids: CASSASGTGDAEAFF. The CDR3 DNA reads TGTGCCAGCAGCGCCTCCGGGACAGGGGATGCTGAAGCTTTCTTT.

The chain recombines TRBV5-1 with TRBJ2-2; D not certain. The CDR3 runs 13 residues. Trimming pared 9 bases from V and 5 bases from J, leaving 14 bases between. Germline CDR1 SGHRS, CDR2 YFSETQ. This chain's CDR3 is CANRAAITGELFF. DNA for the CDR3: TGCGCCAATCGGGCAGCGATAACCGGGGAGCTGTTTTTT. Full variable domain (outside the CDR3, taken from reference TRBV5-1 and TRBJ2-2): KAGVTQTPRYLIKTRGQQVTLSCSPISGHRSVSWYQQTPGQGLQFLFEYFSETQRNKGNFPGRFSGRQFSNSRSEMNVSTLELGDSALYLCANRAAITGELFFGEGSRLTVL.

The chain couples TRBV6-5 to TRBJ2-7, with TRBD2 as a possible D gene (5 bases). The germline gives CDR1 MNHEY, CDR2 SVGAGI. The CDR3 runs to 15 residues. Deletions cut 0 bases from V and 3 bases from J, with 12 bases between. For the CDR3, the DNA is TGTGCCAGCAGTTACTCGCACAGCGGACTCTACGAGCAGTACTTC. Protein: CASSYSHSGLYEQYF.

The chain links TRBV29-1 to TRBJ2-1, with 10 bases identical to TRBD2. The V and J ends lost 6 bases and 9 bases, in that order; junction bases with no gene match: 5. This CDR3 region has 12 residues. Germline values: CDR1 SQVTM, CDR2 ANQGSEA. The CDR3 loop is CSVLAGVVEQFF. The CDR3 DNA follows: TGCAGCGTCCTAGCGGGAGTCGTTGAGCAGTTCTTC.

The chain carries TRBV9 and TRBJ2-7; D unresolved. Germline V gene lookup returns CDR1 SGDLS and CDR2 YYNGEE. With 4 bases removed from V and 3 bases from J, the gap between germline ends came to 14 bases. The CDR3 sequence is 14 residues long. CDR3 sequence reads: CASSTSSRHYEQYF. The CDR3 DNA reads as TGTGCCAGCAGCACCAGTTCACGGCACTACGAGCAGTACTTC.

This clone appeared a single time. V and J are TRBV2 and TRBJ1-2; 9 bases line up with TRBD1. The V gene's germline CDR1 is SNHLY and CDR2 FYNNEI. The CDR3 has 13 amino acids. Trimming cost V 6 bases and J 10 bases; bases outside gene matches: 9. This CDR3 is CASRGQGVAVYTF. As DNA, the CDR3 is TGTGCCAGCAGGGGACAGGGAGTTGCGGTCTACACCTTC.

The CDR3 nucleotides read TGTGCCAGCAGTTACTCCGACAGAAGCTCCTACAATGAGCAGTTCTTC. The encoded protein is CASSYSDRSSYNEQFF. The chain is built from TRBV6-5 and TRBJ2-1; TRBD1 is a possible D gene (5 bases). The CDR3 runs to 16 residues. Germline lookup yields CDR1 MNHEY and CDR2 SVGAGI. V lost 0 bases and J 0 bases, leaving 9 bases between the germline ends.

The rearrangement joins TRBV29-1 to TRBJ2-5, with 9 bases aligning to TRBD1. V shed 2 bases and J 3 bases; nucleotides not matched to a gene: 4. The CDR3 has 14 amino acids. Germline V gene lookup returns CDR1 SQVTM and CDR2 ANQGSEA. The DNA for the CDR3 is TGCAGCGTTGAATTCGGGACAGGGAAAGAGACCCAGTACTTC. Amino acids: CSVEFGTGKETQYF. Variable domain in full (rest from reference TRBV29-1 and TRBJ2-5): SAVISQKPSRDICQRGTSLTIQCQVDSQVTMMFWYRQQPGQSLTLIATANQGSEATYESGFVIDKFPISRPNLTFSTLTVSNMSPEDSSIYLCSVEFGTGKETQYFGPGTRLLVL.

The rearrangement uses TRBV9 and TRBJ1-5; D uncertain. V was clipped by 2 bases and J by 3 bases, with 6 bases between them. Germline assignment: CDR1 SGDLS and CDR2 YYNGEE. This CDR3 has 13 residues. Here the CDR3 reads CASSVGYNQPQHF. The CDR3 nucleotides read TGTGCCAGCAGCGTGGGGTACAATCAGCCCCAGCATTTT.

The CDR3 sequence is CASSFGLGPTSYNEQFF. The CDR3 DNA reads TGTGCCAGCAGCTTCGGACTAGGACCAACATCCTACAATGAGCAGTTCTTC. The V and J genes are TRBV11-2 and TRBJ2-1, with 7 bases lining up with TRBD2. Germline CDR1 is SGHAT and CDR2 is FQNNGV. Trimming cost V 3 bases and J 1 base; bases outside gene matches: 9. This CDR3 has 17 amino acids.

This chain links TRBV15 with TRBJ2-4; TRBD1 matches at 8 bases. Per germline, CDR1 LNHNV and CDR2 YYDKDF (reference sequence). V lost 5 bases, J lost 0 bases, and 3 bases stayed unmatched. The CDR3 contains 15 residues. CDR3 sequence reads: CATSGQGSAKNIQYF. In nucleotides, the CDR3 is TGTGCCACCAGCGGACAGGGTTCAGCCAAAAACATTCAGTACTTC. The complete variable domain, with remaining parts taken from reference TRBV15 and TRBJ2-4, reads DAMVIQNPRYQVTQFGKPVTLSCSQTLNHNVMYWYQQKSSQAPKLLFHYYDKDFNNEADTPDNFQSRRPNTSFCFLDIRSPGLGDTAMYLCATSGQGSAKNIQYFGAGTRLSVL.

This chain joins TRBV9 and TRBJ2-7, with D uncertain. V shed 2 bases and J shed 1 base, with 7 bases lying between them. Germline V lookup: CDR1 SGDLS, CDR2 YYNGEE. CDR3 length: 13 residues. CDR3 amino acids: CASSVSASYEQYF. The DNA of the CDR3 is TGTGCCAGCAGCGTTTCCGCGTCCTACGAGCAGTACTTC.

The chain combines TRBV19 with TRBJ2-1, with a weak D call TRBD1 (5 bases). This CDR3 is 11 amino acids long. CDR1 and CDR2 from the germline V gene are LNHDA and SQIVND (reference sequence). V lost 8 bases to trimming and J lost 4 bases, with 6 bases between them. For the CDR3, the DNA is TGTGCCAGTCGACAGTACAATGAGCAGTTCTTC. Translated: CASRQYNEQFF. Supplemented by reference TRBV19 and TRBJ2-1, the full variable domain reads DGGITQSPKYLFRKEGQNVTLSCEQNLNHDAMYWYRQDPGQGLRLIYYSQIVNDFQKGDIAEGYSVSREKKESFPLTVTSAQKNPTAFYLCASRQYNEQFFGPGTRLTVL.

The V call is TRBV27, the J call TRBJ1-2; tentatively, D is TRBD1 (6 bases). Trimming stripped 3 bases from V and 4 bases from J, with 24 bases between. The CDR3 sequence is 18 residues long. Per the germline V gene, CDR1 is MNHEY and CDR2 is SMNVEV (reference sequence). The CDR3 DNA follows: TGTGCCAGCAGTTTTTTGTTAGGGGGTGTAGGTCCGGGCTATGGCTACACCTTC. Amino acid sequence: CASSFLLGGVGPGYGYTF.

The chain's CDR3 is CASRLDGANYGYTF. CDR3 nucleotides: TGTGCCAGCAGGTTGGACGGAGCTAACTATGGCTACACCTTC. J is TRBJ1-2 and V is TRBV27, with D uncertain. Trimming removed 6 bases from V and 0 bases from J, with 11 bases in between. The CDR3 is made up of 14 amino acids. Germline lookup yields CDR1 MNHEY and CDR2 SMNVEV (reference sequence).

This clone has a single count. The V gene is TRBV27, the J gene TRBJ2-6, with D perhaps matching TRBD2 (5 bases). CDR1 and CDR2 (germline): MNHEY, SMNVEV (reference sequence). This CDR3 region has 16 residues. The germline V and J ends were trimmed by 6 bases and 2 bases, with 14 bases remaining between them. CDR3 amino acids: CASSPILATGANVLTF. The CDR3 DNA sequence: TGTGCCAGCAGCCCGATCCTAGCCACTGGGGCCAACGTCCTGACTTTC.

V usage is TRBV13 and J usage is TRBJ2-5, with D perhaps TRBD1 (6 bases). The germline V gene has CDR1 PRHDT and CDR2 FYEKMQ (reference sequence). With 4 bases removed from V and 3 bases from J, the gap between germline ends came to 15 bases. This CDR3 region has 15 residues. The CDR3 nucleotides read TGTGCCAGCAGCTCCGACCGGGCAGGGGAAGAGACCCAGTACTTC. This codes for CASSSDRAGEETQYF.

The chain has TRBV6-5 and TRBJ2-1; 9 bases are a match to TRBD2. CDR3 length: 16 amino acids. J gave up 6 bases and V 2 bases, and 8 bases lay outside the gene matches. The germline CDR1 and CDR2 sequences are MNHEY and SVGAGI. CDR3 sequence (DNA): TGTGCCAGCAGTTACGAGACTAGCGGTCCATTCAATGAGCAGTTCTTC. Its protein is CASSYETSGPFNEQFF.

This clone appeared once. The chain has TRBV10-3 and TRBJ2-3; 10 nucleotides agree with TRBD2. Trimming at V came to 6 bases and at J to 4 bases, leaving 10 bases not matched to a gene. The germline gives CDR1 ENHRY, CDR2 SYGVKD. CDR3 length: 16 residues. CDR3 protein: CAIRETSGIRADTQYF. DNA for the CDR3: TGTGCCATCAGGGAAACTAGCGGGATTCGCGCAGATACGCAGTATTTT.

This chain links TRBV6-1 with TRBJ2-1; no clear D. CDR1 is MNHNS, CDR2 SASEGT, per germline. This CDR3 is built from 14 residues. Trimming took 7 bases from V and 0 from J, leaving 10 bases between them. CDR3 amino acids: CASIYGSSYNEQFF. As DNA, the CDR3 is TGTGCCAGCATATACGGTAGCTCCTACAATGAGCAGTTCTTC.

The chain joins TRBV4-3 to TRBJ2-1; TRBD2 matches 8 bases. Looked up from germline, CDR1 is LGHNA and CDR2 is YSLEER. V shed 0 bases, J shed 7 bases, and the junction held 11 bases outside the gene matches. The CDR3 is made up of 17 amino acids. As DNA, the CDR3 is TGCGCCAGCAGCCAAGACCCAGGGAGCGGGAGTGTGAATGAGCAGTTCTTC. This translates into CASSQDPGSGSVNEQFF.